This TCR beta chain emerged from a study of blood T cell repertoires in COVID-19. Across about two dozen US areas, participants ranged in age from roughly 18 to 95 years. This CDR3 has 12 amino acids. The germline V gene encodes CDR1 GTSNPN and CDR2 SVGIG (reference sequence). V was shortened by 7 bases and J by 12 bases, with 21 bases between the two germline ends. In the authors' workflow: Amplification of reference gene primers provided the estimated nucleated cell counts. TCRdb keeps only in-frame clones here, not all; method: immunoSEQ multiplex PCR. D and trimming come from the DNA, and the V and J calls and clone size come from that table. The sample lists 450,000 to 500,000 clones, roughly nine tenths occurring once.

V and J are TRBV30 and TRBJ1-1; tentative D call: TRBD1 (5 bases). The source of this sequence is a woman aged 18-29 years who had recovered from COVID-19. The sequenced sample consisted of PBMCs or T cells enriched from blood (not recorded which). As DNA, the CDR3 is TGTGCCTCCTACCGTTGGGGGGAGGAAACTTTCTTT. Translating it yields CASYRWGEETFF.